This entry concerns a single T cell receptor (beta chain). Its antigen target is currently unknown. Base-call qualities are not available, and no considerably larger clone is one nucleotide away. These data belong to a study of blood T cell repertoires in COVID-19 (dated by TCRdb to about 2020). Looking at the study overall: Samples covering the acute and convalescent phases of COVID-19 were provided by collaborators in the United States, Italy and Spain. The material from the prospective study consisted of cDNA or gDNA derived from T cells, B-cell-depleted T cells, or PBMCs. The dataset comprised deeply sampled blood TCRbeta repertoires from subjects exposed to, actively infected with, or recovered from COVID-19. The repertoires were released in a freely available public database meant as a resource for research on the immune response to SARS-CoV-2. The samples were drawn from two sources: the first 160 participants of the ongoing ImmuneRACE study, and 1,200 or so subjects contributed by 6 global collaborators. Nearly every sample came with metadata listing a de-identified subject ID, COVID-19 status, age in years and sex. Where HLA class I and class II types were available, the types were taken from metadata supplied by the sample provider, not from assay-based typing.

The CDR3 runs 15 residues from the cysteine to the phenylalanine. Left in the record is the CDR3 DNA by itself, 45 bases read in frame from the first base. In the germline V gene, CDR1 corresponds to MGHRA and CDR2 to YSYEKL. A distance of 10 bases separates the germline ends of V and J, which lose 1 base and 3 bases respectively. Broad study findings and their caveats: Clinical and demographic metadata were provided uncurated, with the amount varying by source and participant.

TCRbeta CDR3 regions were amplified from genomic DNA using the immunoSEQ Assay, a bias-controlled multiplex PCR. In the original analysis: Nucleated cell counts per sample were estimated from amplification of reference gene primers within the assay. To quantify the absolute abundance of each unique TCRbeta CDR3 rearrangement, sequence reads were collapsed and filtered. For each sample, productive Simpson clonality was calculated as the square root of Simpson's diversity index across productive rearrangements. TCRdb obtained this table from immuneACCESS and retained in-frame rearrangements with V and J assigned. These tables miss some clones; where compared with another copy, unresolved V genes account for less than half of the shortfall, and the remainder is unexplained. The V and J calls and clone size come from that table; D and trimming were worked out from the DNA. The sample includes 20,000 to 25,000 clones, with around 83% observed a single time. Of the sample, roughly 50% falls within the top ten clones.

Collaborating institutions collected whole blood in K2EDTA tubes following their own protocols. For TCRbeta analysis, collaborators shipped samples in one of three forms: frozen whole blood, isolated PBMCs, or DNA extracted from either of those sample types. The chain uses TRBV4-1 and TRBJ2-4; a tentative D match to TRBD2 spans 6 bases. Source material: peripheral blood. The receptor was derived from a man between 65 and 85 years old with acute or convalescent COVID-19. The CDR3 region has the sequence CASSQGGSGKNIQYF. The nucleotide sequence is TGCGCCAGCAGCCAAGGGGGTAGCGGCAAAAACATTCAGTACTTC.